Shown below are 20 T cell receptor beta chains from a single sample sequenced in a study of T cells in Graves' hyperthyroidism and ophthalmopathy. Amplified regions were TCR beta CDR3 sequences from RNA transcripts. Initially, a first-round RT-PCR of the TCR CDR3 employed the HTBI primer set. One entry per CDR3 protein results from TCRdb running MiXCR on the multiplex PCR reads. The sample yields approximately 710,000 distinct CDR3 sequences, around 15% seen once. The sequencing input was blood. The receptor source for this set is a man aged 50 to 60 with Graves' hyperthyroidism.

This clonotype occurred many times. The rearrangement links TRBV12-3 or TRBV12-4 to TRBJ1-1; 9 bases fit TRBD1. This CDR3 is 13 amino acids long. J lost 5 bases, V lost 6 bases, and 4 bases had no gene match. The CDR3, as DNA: TGTGCCAGCAGCCCACAGGGGGCAACTGAAGCTTTCTTT. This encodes CASSPQGATEAFF.

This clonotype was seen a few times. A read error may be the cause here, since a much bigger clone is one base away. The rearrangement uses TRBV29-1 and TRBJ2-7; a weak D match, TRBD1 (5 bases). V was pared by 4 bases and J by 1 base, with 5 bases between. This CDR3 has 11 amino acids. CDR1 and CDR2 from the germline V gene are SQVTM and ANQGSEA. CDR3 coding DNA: TGCAGCGTTGGACAGTCCTACGAGCAGTACTTC. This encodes CSVGQSYEQYF.

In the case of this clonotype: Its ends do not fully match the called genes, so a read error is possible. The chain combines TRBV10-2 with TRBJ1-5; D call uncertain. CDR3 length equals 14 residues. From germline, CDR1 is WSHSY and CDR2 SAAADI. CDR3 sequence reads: CANSESRTFKGQHF. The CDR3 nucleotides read TGCGCCAACAGTGAGTCGAGAACTTTCAAGGGACAGCATTTT.

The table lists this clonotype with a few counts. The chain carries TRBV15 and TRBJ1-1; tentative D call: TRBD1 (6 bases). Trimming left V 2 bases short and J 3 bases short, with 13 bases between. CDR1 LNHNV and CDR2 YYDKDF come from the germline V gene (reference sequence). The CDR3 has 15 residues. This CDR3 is CATSRPTGSDTEAFF. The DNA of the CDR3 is TGTGCCACCAGCAGACCTACAGGGAGCGACACTGAAGCTTTCTTT.

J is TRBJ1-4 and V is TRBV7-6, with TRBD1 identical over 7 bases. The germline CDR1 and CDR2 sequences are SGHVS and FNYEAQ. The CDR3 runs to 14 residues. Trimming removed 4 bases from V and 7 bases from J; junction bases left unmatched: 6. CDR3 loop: CASSSTGLGEKLFF. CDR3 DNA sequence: TGTGCCAGCAGCTCGACAGGGTTGGGTGAAAAACTGTTTTTT.

The chain's CDR3 is CASSRGTSATDTQYF. The CDR3 DNA reads TGCGCCAGCAGCAGGGGAACTAGCGCCACAGATACGCAGTATTTT. The chain links TRBV4-1 to TRBJ2-3, with TRBD2 matching 7 bases. CDR3 length equals 15 residues. CDR1 and CDR2 from the germline V gene are MGHRA and YSYEKL. V lost 5 bases, J lost 2 bases, and 7 bases stayed unmatched.

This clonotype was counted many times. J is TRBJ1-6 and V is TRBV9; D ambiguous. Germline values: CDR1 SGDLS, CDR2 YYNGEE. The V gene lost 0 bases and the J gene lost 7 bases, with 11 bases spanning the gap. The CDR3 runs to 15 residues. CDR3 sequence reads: CASSVGGRVNSPLHF. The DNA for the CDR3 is TGTGCCAGCAGCGTAGGGGGTCGAGTGAATTCACCCCTCCACTTT.

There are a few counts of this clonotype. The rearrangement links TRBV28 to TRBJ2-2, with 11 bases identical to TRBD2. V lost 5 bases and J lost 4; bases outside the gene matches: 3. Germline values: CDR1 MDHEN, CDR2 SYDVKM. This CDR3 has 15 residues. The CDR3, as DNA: TGTGCCAGCAGTCGACTAGCGGGAAGCACCGGGGAGCTGTTTTTT. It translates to CASSRLAGSTGELFF.

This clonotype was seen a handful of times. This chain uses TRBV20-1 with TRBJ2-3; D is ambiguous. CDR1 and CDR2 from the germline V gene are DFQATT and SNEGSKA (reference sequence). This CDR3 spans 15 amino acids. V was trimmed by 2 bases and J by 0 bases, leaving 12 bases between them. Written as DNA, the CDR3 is TGCAGTGCTAGAAATCCGCGCCCTAGCACAGATACGCAGTATTTT. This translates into CSARNPRPSTDTQYF.

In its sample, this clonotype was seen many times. The CDR3 sequence: CASSVGSSSGNTIYF. The CDR3 DNA reads as TGTGCCAGCAGCGTAGGTAGCAGTTCTGGAAACACCATATATTTT. The chain carries TRBV9 and TRBJ1-3; D is uncertain. This CDR3 has 15 residues. Deletions cut 0 bases from V and 1 base from J, with 8 bases between. Germline-derived CDR1 and CDR2 are SGDLS and YYNGEE.

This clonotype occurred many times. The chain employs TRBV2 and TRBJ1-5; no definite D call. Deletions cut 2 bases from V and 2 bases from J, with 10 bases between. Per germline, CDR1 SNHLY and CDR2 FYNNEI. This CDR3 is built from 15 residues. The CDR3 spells CASSERRAGNQPQHF. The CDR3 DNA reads TGTGCCAGCAGTGAAAGGCGCGCTGGCAATCAGCCCCAGCATTTT.

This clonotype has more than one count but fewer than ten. CDR3 sequence (DNA): TGTGCCAGCAGTTTAGGAGTCGGTCTGGGCTTCCGCACAGATACGCAGTATTTT. Its protein is CASSLGVGLGFRTDTQYF. This sequence joins TRBV27 and TRBJ2-3; the D is unclear. The CDR3 consists of 18 residues. Germline CDR1 reads MNHEY; CDR2 reads SMNVEV (reference sequence). V lost 2 bases, J lost 1 base, and 19 bases lay in between.

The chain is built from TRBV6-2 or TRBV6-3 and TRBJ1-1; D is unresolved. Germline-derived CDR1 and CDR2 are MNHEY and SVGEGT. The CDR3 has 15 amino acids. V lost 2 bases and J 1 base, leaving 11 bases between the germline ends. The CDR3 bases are TGTGCCAGCAGTTACCCTCGAGTAGGGAACACTGAAGCTTTCTTT. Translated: CASSYPRVGNTEAFF.

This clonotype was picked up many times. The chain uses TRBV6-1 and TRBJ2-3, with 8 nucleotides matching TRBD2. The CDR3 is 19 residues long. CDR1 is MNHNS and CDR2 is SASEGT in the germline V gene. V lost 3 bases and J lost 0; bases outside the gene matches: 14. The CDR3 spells CASSEAAGGASRSTDTQYF. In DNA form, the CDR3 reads TGTGCCAGCAGTGAGGCTGCGGGAGGCGCCTCTCGTAGCACAGATACGCAGTATTTT.

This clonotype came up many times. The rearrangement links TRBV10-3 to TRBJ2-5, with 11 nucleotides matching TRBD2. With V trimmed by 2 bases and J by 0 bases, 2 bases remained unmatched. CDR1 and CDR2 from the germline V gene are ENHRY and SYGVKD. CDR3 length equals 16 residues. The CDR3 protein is CAISEVLAGDQETQYF. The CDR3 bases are TGTGCCATCAGTGAGGTACTAGCGGGGGACCAAGAGACCCAGTACTTC.

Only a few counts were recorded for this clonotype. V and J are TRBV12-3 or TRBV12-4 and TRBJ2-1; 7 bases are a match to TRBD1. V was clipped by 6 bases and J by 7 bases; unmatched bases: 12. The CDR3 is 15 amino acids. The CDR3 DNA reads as TGTGCCAGCAGGAGGGGGACAGAGCTCCCGAATGAGCAGTTCTTC. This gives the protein CASRRGTELPNEQFF.

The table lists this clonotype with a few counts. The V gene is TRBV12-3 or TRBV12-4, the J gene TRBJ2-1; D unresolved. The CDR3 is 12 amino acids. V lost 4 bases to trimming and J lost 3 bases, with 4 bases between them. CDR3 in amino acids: CASSSNYNEQFF. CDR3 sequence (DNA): TGTGCCAGCAGTTCGAACTACAATGAGCAGTTCTTC.

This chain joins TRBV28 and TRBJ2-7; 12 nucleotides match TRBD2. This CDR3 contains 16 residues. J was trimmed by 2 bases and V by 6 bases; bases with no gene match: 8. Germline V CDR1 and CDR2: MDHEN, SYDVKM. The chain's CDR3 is CASRDRTSGTPYEQYF. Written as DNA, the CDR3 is TGTGCCAGCAGAGACAGGACTAGCGGGACCCCCTACGAGCAGTACTTC.

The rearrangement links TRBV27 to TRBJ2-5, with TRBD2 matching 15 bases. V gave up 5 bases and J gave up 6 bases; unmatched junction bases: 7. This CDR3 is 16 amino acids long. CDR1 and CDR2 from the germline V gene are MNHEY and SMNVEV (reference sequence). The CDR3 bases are TGTGCCAGCAGTCAGGGACTAGCGGGAGGAGGGAAGACCCAGTACTTC. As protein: CASSQGLAGGGKTQYF.

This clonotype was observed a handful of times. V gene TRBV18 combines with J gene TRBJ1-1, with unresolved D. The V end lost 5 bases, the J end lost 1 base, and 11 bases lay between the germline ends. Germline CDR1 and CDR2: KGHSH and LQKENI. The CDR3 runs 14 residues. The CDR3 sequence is CASSSSTENTEAFF. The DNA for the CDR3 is TGTGCCAGCTCATCCTCGACGGAGAACACTGAAGCTTTCTTT.